The T cell receptor beta chain described here comes from a study of T cell changes during pregnancy in multiple sclerosis (dated by TCRdb to the late 2010s). Notes on the research overall: In women with multiple sclerosis, the researchers looked at how the T cell repertoire shifted as pregnancy progressed.

On this clone: The antigen it binds to is not known. Per-base quality was not reported, and no clone a single base away is much larger than it.

Library preparation employed the immunoSEQ multiplex PCR assay. In TCRdb, the immuneACCESS table is reduced to in-frame sequences with V and J assigned. These tables do not hold every clone; where another copy was compared, an unresolved V gene accounts for under half, and the others remain unexplained. For this sample the table gives some 80,000 clones, of which about 95% were detected only once. In total, the top ten clones hold roughly 1.1% of the sample. The germline V gene yields WSHSY for CDR1 and SAAADI for CDR2. Ends trimmed: V by 8 bases, J by 7 bases; bases unmatched to a gene: 5. The CDR3 goes from the cysteine to the phenylalanine over 13 residues. Of the read, only the CDR3 DNA is kept; its 39 bases are in frame from base 1.

This clonotype was sampled from a female donor with multiple sclerosis, enrolled in a pregnancy study. This chain is built from TRBV10-2 and TRBJ2-1, with 10 central nucleotides matching TRBD1. The sample consisted of peripheral blood, taken in the second trimester of pregnancy. The encoded CDR3 is CASERDRGNEQFF. In nucleotides, the sequence is TGCGCCAGCGAAAGGGACAGGGGTAATGAGCAGTTCTTC.